One sample yielded the 12 T cell receptor beta chains listed below, sequenced in a study of quantifying T cell responses using KT2 cells. The overall study: cDNA was made from DNase-treated RNA using alpha and beta constant primers.

The cDNA 3' end received a ligated oligonucleotide with a UMI. First-round PCR used approximately 4 cycles and beta primers RC1.1 and RC1.2 covering TRBC1 and TRBC2. In TCRdb, the UMI-ligation and nested PCR reads were re-called with MiXCR into one record per CDR3 protein. The sample comprises tens of thousands of distinct CDR3 sequences, 10% to 15% of which are singletons, and roughly 10% rests with the top ten. The sample was PBMCs spiked with cells of the T cell clone KT2. These receptors all come from a human donor.

This clonotype was observed at least ten times. This CDR3 is CASSFFGGNYGYTF. The CDR3 DNA reads as TGTGCCAGCAGTTTTTTTGGGGGGAACTATGGCTACACCTTC. The genes are TRBV27 and TRBJ1-2; a possible D gene is TRBD1 (5 bases). CDR3 size: 14 residues. Trimming took off 3 bases at V and 2 bases at J, with 10 bases between the two ends. Per germline, CDR1 MNHEY and CDR2 SMNVEV (reference sequence).

V is TRBV6-5 and J is TRBJ1-1, with 11 bases lining up with TRBD1. Losses at the gene ends were 0 bases for V and 4 bases for J; bases not matched to a gene: 10. This CDR3 region has 18 residues. CDR1 is MNHEY and CDR2 is SVGAGI in the germline V gene. CDR3 nucleotide sequence: TGTGCCAGCAGTTACTCTCCTTGGACAGGGGGCAGGAGCACTGAAGCTTTCTTT. It encodes CASSYSPWTGGRSTEAFF.

DNA for the CDR3: TGTGCCAGCAGCCTCCGGGACGGACCCTACGAGCAGTACTTC. It codes for CASSLRDGPYEQYF. V and J are TRBV3-1 and TRBJ2-7; D may match TRBD1 or TRBD2 (5 bases each). The germline V gene encodes CDR1 LGHDT and CDR2 YNNKEL (reference sequence). V was trimmed by 4 bases and J by 2 bases, leaving 12 bases between them. The length of the CDR3 is 14 residues.

This clonotype occurred a few times. The genes are TRBV6-2 or TRBV6-3 and TRBJ1-6; D unclear. In germline, CDR1 is MNHEY, CDR2 SVGEGT. The germline V and J ends were trimmed by 0 bases and 7 bases, with 10 bases remaining between them. The CDR3 is 15 amino acids. CDR3 loop: CASSYSSRQNSPLHF. The CDR3 nucleotides are TGTGCCAGCAGTTACTCGTCACGGCAGAATTCACCCCTCCACTTT.

This clonotype turned up a few times. This chain connects TRBV2 to TRBJ1-5, with D perhaps TRBD1 (6 bases). This CDR3 is built from 14 residues. Germline loops: CDR1 SNHLY, CDR2 FYNNEI. The germline V and J ends were trimmed by 6 bases and 4 bases, with 13 bases remaining between them. The CDR3: CASRSGTPNQPQHF. Written as DNA, the CDR3 is TGTGCCAGCAGATCCGGGACACCTAATCAGCCCCAGCATTTT.

The CDR3 nucleotides read TGTGCCACCAACGCCACAGGGGACTCTGGAAACACCATATATTTT. It specifies CATNATGDSGNTIYF. V gene TRBV24-1 combines with J gene TRBJ1-3; 7 nucleotides agree with TRBD1. CDR3 size: 15 residues. CDR1 KGHDR and CDR2 SFDVKD come from the germline V gene. Trimming took 8 bases from V and 0 from J; bases not matched to a gene: 6.

This chain joins TRBV27 and TRBJ2-5, with D perhaps matching TRBD1 (6 bases). CDR3 length: 13 residues. Trimming removed 8 bases from V and 7 bases from J, with 17 bases in between. Per germline, CDR1 MNHEY and CDR2 SMNVEV (reference sequence). The CDR3 loop reads CASGVARGGTQYF. CDR3 DNA: TGTGCCAGCGGAGTCGCGAGAGGGGGGACCCAGTACTTC.

In this sample, this clonotype turned up a few times. The V and J genes are TRBV6-2 or TRBV6-3 and TRBJ1-1; D is undetermined. The V end was cut by 5 bases, the J end by 1 base, with 17 bases between. The germline gives CDR1 MNHEY, CDR2 SVGEGT. This CDR3 comprises 16 residues. For the CDR3, the DNA is TGTGCCAGCAGTCTGGATTCGGAGACGGAGAACACTGAAGCTTTCTTT. The encoded protein is CASSLDSETENTEAFF.

This clonotype was seen more than once but under ten times. The chain couples TRBV7-9 to TRBJ2-1; 10 bases align to TRBD1. Germline CDR1 and CDR2: SEHNR and FQNEAQ (reference sequence). The trim removed 4 bases at V and 7 bases at J, leaving 10 bases unmatched. The CDR3 loop spans 16 amino acids. The CDR3 nucleotides read TGTGCCAGCAGCTCCTTCGACAGGGGACAGGGGAATGAGCAGTTCTTC. It translates to CASSSFDRGQGNEQFF.

J is TRBJ2-6 and V is TRBV30; D unresolved. Trimming took off 6 bases at V and 2 bases at J, with 23 bases between the two ends. There are 18 residues in the CDR3. Germline V gives CDR1 GTSNPN, CDR2 SVGIG (reference sequence). CDR3 bases: TGTGCCTGCCCCCCTCCCCGAACCAGAGACACTGGGGCCAACGTCCTGACTTTC. It is translated as CACPPPRTRDTGANVLTF. Full variable domain (outside the CDR3, taken from reference TRBV30 and TRBJ2-6): SQTIHQWPATLVQPVGSPLSLECTVEGTSNPNLYWYRQAAGRGLQLLFYSVGIGQISSEVPQNLSASRPQDRQFILSSKKLLLSDSGFYLCACPPPRTRDTGANVLTFGAGSRLTVL.

This clonotype has a handful of counts. This rearrangement joins TRBV6-6 to TRBJ2-5; D is undetermined. This CDR3 is built from 14 residues. Germline CDR1 is MNHNY and CDR2 is SVGAGI (reference sequence). Trimming pared 5 bases from V and 2 bases from J, leaving 12 bases between. The CDR3 spells CASSEAAVQETQYF. Here the CDR3 DNA reads TGTGCCAGCAGTGAAGCAGCAGTTCAAGAGACCCAGTACTTC.

The V call is TRBV2, the J call TRBJ2-3; TRBD1 or TRBD2 may be the D gene (5 bases each). In germline, CDR1 is SNHLY, CDR2 FYNNEI. Trimming shortened V by 4 bases and J by 5 bases, and 7 bases separated the two germline ends. The CDR3 is made up of 12 amino acids. Written as DNA, the CDR3 is TGTGCCAGCAGTGGGGGACGAGATACGCAGTATTTT. The encoded protein is CASSGGRDTQYF.